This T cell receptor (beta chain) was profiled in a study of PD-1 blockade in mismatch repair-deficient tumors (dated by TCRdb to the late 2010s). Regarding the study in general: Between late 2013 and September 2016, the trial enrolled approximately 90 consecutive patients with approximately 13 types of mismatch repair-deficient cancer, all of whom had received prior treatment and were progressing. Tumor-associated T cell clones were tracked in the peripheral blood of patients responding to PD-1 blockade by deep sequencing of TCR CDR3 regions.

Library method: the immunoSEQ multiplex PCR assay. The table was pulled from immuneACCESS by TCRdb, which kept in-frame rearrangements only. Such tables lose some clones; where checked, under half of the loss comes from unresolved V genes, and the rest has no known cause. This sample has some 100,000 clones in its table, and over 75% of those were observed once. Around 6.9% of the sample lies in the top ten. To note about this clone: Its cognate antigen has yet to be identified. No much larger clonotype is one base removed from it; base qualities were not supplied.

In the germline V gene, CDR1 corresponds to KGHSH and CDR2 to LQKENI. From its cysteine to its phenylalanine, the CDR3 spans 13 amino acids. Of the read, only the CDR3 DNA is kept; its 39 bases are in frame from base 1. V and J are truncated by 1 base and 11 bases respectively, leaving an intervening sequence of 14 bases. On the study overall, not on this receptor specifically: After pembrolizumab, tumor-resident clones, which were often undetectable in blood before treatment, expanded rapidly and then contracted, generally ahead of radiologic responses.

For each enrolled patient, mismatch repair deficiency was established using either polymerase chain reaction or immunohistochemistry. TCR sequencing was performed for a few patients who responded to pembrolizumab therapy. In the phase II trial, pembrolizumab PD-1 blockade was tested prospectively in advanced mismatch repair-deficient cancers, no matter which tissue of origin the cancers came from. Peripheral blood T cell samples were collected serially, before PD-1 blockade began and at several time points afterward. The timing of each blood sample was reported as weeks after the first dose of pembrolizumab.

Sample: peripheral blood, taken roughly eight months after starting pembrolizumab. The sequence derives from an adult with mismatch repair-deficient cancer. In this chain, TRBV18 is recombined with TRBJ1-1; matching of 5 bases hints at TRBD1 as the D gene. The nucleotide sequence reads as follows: TGTGCCAGCTCACCACAAGGGGCGGAGAGGGCTTTCTTT. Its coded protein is CASSPQGAERAFF.